The source of this TCR beta chain is a study of circulating CD8 cells and anti-PD-1 response in melanoma. At the level of the study: Six of 13 patients had prior targeted therapy or immunotherapy; seven did not.

Germline CDR1 and CDR2: MNHEY and SMNVEV (reference sequence). This CDR3 contains 16 residues. The V segment lost 5 bases and the J segment 3 bases; nucleotides outside the gene matches: 12. The QIAseq Immune Repertoire TCR panel built the libraries from roughly 16 ng of total RNA. TCRdb passed the reads through MiXCR, listing each CDR3 protein once. The top ten clones hold less than 9% of a sample with 1,800 or so distinct CDR3 sequences, 7% to 9% of them seen once. Concerning this clonotype itself: The antigen remains undetermined.

Sorting of live CD3+CD8+TCRalphabeta+ cells by PD-1 and/or TIGIT gave four subsets. Study findings and constraints: Replicates were generally not done for experiments. TIGIT repertoires were least diverse, DNEG repertoires most diverse. Subset repertoires were largely private at M1, with under 7.5% shared.

Sequencing used CD8+ T cells from PBMCs, obtained at baseline or after one month of anti-PD-1 therapy (not recorded which). This TCR was recovered from a human donor with melanoma. The genes are TRBV27 and TRBJ2-7, with TRBD1 matching 8 bases. The CDR3 reads CASSHFPGTGGYEQYF. CDR3 DNA sequence: TGTGCCAGCAGTCACTTTCCGGGGACAGGCGGCTACGAGCAGTACTTC.